This T cell receptor (beta chain) was sequenced in a study of cytomegalovirus exposure and HLA in healthy donors (dated by TCRdb to the late 2010s). About the full investigation: An earlier analysis of roughly 630 of the donors reported approximately 270 Gb of sequence data and around 110 million unique TCR beta sequences from 150 million to 200 million T cells. Among around 400 genotyped donors of the cohort, an average of about 240,000 unique TCR beta nucleotide sequences were sequenced per donor, 15% to 20% of them non-productive. Besides the first cohort of 500 to 700 subjects, a separate validation cohort made up of over 100 different subjects was used. Four to six DR-DQ haplotypes were handled as single units for association and clustering, since linkage in the cohort was strong. Among the 398 genotyped donors, about 85% belonged to the genetic ancestry cluster associated with self-reported Caucasian donors. Rather than using new phenotypic data, the later analysis identified candidate immune exposures from TCR beta sequences and from how often those sequences occurred across donors. An early release covering about 600 HLA-typed donors comprised approximately 290 gigabases of sequencing data and approximately 80 million unique TCR sequences. A later analysis re-examined previously published TCR beta repertoires from 610 or so donors and added high-resolution HLA genotyping to investigate patterns of TCR occurrence. In an earlier analysis of around 540 of the donors, high-throughput TCR beta sequencing was used to judge whether each TCR beta V gene segment behaved as functional or pseudogenic. Alongside the repertoire data, information on donor age, sex, ethnicity and CMV serostatus was compiled. The study aimed to test whether cataloging public T cell receptors could reveal signatures of past pathogen exposure. Every repertoire in the discovery cohort had been generated on one and the same sequencing platform. Genome-wide SNP genotypes for about 60% of the roughly 670 donors were used in a later genetic analysis, which treated that subset as a discovery cohort. The T cell repertoires of 666 subjects were profiled by immunosequencing and related to cytomegalovirus serostatus. Both class I and class II loci were covered by HLA typing, at four-digit resolution. To predict cytomegalovirus infection status, the study combined high-throughput TCR immunosequencing, statistical association of individual TCRs with disease status, and machine learning. Typing coverage differed by locus: A, B, C, DRB1 and DQB1 were typed in roughly 620-640 donors, DQA1 in around 500, DPA1 in 606, and DPB1 in just under 480. Study-wide findings and limitations: In a later analysis, TCR association rates were found to vary across HLA loci, with the most associated TCRs seen for DRB1 alleles and the fewest for HLA-C alleles. According to a later analysis, parvovirus B19, influenza, CMV and Epstein-Barr virus appeared linked to several top co-occurrence clusters. It was suggested by the authors that the approach could potentially be generalized to other disease states and immunological phenotypes. While some public TCRs were present in many individuals, most TCR sequences turned up only very rarely across donors. A group of highly shared sequence variants was considered likely to be a technical artifact of the sequencing pipeline. Because some donors lacked HLA typing at each locus, the association tests relied only on the typed subset. Some IMGT-functional V segments, including TRBV6-2 and TRBV6-3, could not be distinguished by the 87-base-pair reads and were therefore excluded. A further reported finding was that TCR beta sequences accurately predicted the HLA-A and HLA-B alleles for most subjects in the first cohort. This cohort had only TCR beta chains sequenced, and the lack of alpha or paired-chain data limited which features could be detected. In a later analysis, most CMV-associated TCR beta chains were found to appear HLA-restricted, with HLA associations seemingly driven largely by CMV exposure. In vitro tests confirmed that a few of the cytomegalovirus-associated TCR beta chains recognize cytomegalovirus antigens. Presence/absence analyses assumed roughly uniform sequencing depth across donors, an assumption that may not hold. Cytomegalovirus status was reported to be diagnosed by the classifier with high specificity and sensitivity in both the original and validation cohorts. At a false discovery rate of 0.05, a later analysis linked around 17,000 TCR beta sequences to specific HLA alleles. V-gene and J-gene trimming of TCR beta chains was associated with a missense DCLRE1C variant in a later genetic analysis, and the association was replicated in an independent cohort. For the cohort, immune exposure information was limited to CMV serostatus. The earlier analysis of around 600 of the donors excluded approximately 17 rarely observed V segments, including chromosome 9 orphons, because counts were too low. In a later analysis, HLA-associated TCR beta chains were found to be more clonally expanded and to have lower generation probabilities than equally common non-associated chains. An earlier analysis of several hundred of the donors showed that most TCR beta V segments appeared in productive rearrangements either about 90% or about 30% of the time, which broadly matched IMGT annotations. Linkage disequilibrium might explain the correlated functional status among segregating V segments, but an unknown experimental factor could not be ruled out. The study listed 150 to 200 TCR beta chains as associated with cytomegalovirus. When HLA alleles, especially DR and DQ, strongly co-occurred, attributing TCR associations to individual alleles was difficult. A later genetic analysis reported fewer N-insertions in productive TCRs among donors in an Asian-associated ancestry cluster than the roughly 640-donor mean.

The cohort consisted of hundreds of healthy bone marrow donors. Cohort members were all nominally healthy when sampled, although unrecorded immune exposures were likely present. The donor was CMV seronegative and was included in the group of about 400 seronegative cohort members. A peripheral blood sample was collected from each donor, and TCR beta sequencing was performed on peripheral blood mononuclear cells. Genomic DNA extraction from the blood cell samples was performed with the Qiagen DNeasy Blood Extraction Kit. Remarks on this clone: This receptor's antigen is unknown. Within one base of it there is no much larger clone, and no base qualities were kept.

Library prep was done by the immunoSEQ multiplex PCR assay. For the multiplex PCR, a mixture combining 60 forward primers for TCR Vbeta segments and 13 reverse primers for TCR Jbeta segments was used. Amplification of the CDR3 region of rearranged TCR beta genes was performed with a multiplex PCR assay on genomic DNA. On the Illumina HiSeq System, the amplified TCR beta libraries were sequenced as 87-base-pair reads. For the original study's pipeline: A later analysis tallied some 79 million unique TCR beta chains across the 666 repertoires, and about 10 million of those chains were shared by two or more donors. Raw reads were error-corrected and collapsed into unique sequences with a nearest-neighbor algorithm that merged closely related sequences to remove PCR and sequencing errors. CDR3 sequences were aligned to IMGT reference sequences to assign V, D and J gene segments. For a sequence to be retained, at least a six-nucleotide match to both a V gene segment and a J gene segment was required. Rearrangements were classified as productive when the CDR3 lacked stop codons and remained in frame with V and J, and all other rearrangements were classified as non-productive. Following IMGT convention, CDR3 was defined as the stretch from the second conserved V-encoded cysteine to the conserved J-encoded phenylalanine. The earlier analysis of more than 450 of the donors excluded sequences that lacked an unambiguous match to a single V gene segment. An earlier analysis of 500 to 700 of the donors classified V segments as functional when productive rearrangements were above 56.7% and as segregating when the standard deviation between donors was above 5%. To diagnose cytomegalovirus status from the catalog of TCR beta chain sequences, a statistical classification framework was built. A later analysis assigned V and J genes by comparing TCR nucleotide sequences with IMGT/GENE-DB human TR gene sequences. A later analysis assigned CDR3 sequences and most-parsimonious VDJ recombination scenarios with the TCRdist pipeline. In a later analysis, every TCR beta chain was defined by the combination of its CDR3 amino acid sequence and its V-gene family, and reads without a unique V-gene family were dropped. A later analysis removed several hundred highly shared, low-generation-probability nucleotide sequences to deal with suspected cross-contamination and a sequencing artifact. A later analysis calculated a clonal expansion index for each public chain from normalized within-repertoire ranks of inferred template counts. In a later analysis, generation probabilities were computed with a VDJ recombination model fitted to out-of-frame rearrangements, and the resulting probabilities were checked against IGoR. A later analysis scored TCR-TCR, TCR-HLA and TCR-CMV co-occurrence with hypergeometric tests, applying a repertoire-size bias correction to TCR pairs. A later analysis estimated false discovery rates by permuting HLA or CMV assignments 20 times. In a later analysis, co-occurring TCRs were grouped using DBSCAN, and TCRdist sequence similarity was added for clustering within HLA-allele-positive subsets. Repertoires with fewer than 30,000 or more than 120,000 public chains were left out of co-occurrence clustering, as were several repertoires with anomalous nucleotide sharing. TCRdb provides this immuneACCESS table in a form limited to in-frame rearrangements. Some clones are lacking; in checked studies, under half of them reflect an unresolved V gene, and why the rest are absent is not known. That table gives V, J and clone size, and the DNA gave D and trimming. Recorded for this sample are roughly 160,000 clones; 77% of them occurred a single time. About 1.5% of the sample goes to the ten largest clones.

V lost 1 base and J lost 2 bases, and the count of bases not matched to a germline gene is 4. Inclusive of the bounding cysteine and phenylalanine, the CDR3 is 15 residues long. Kept here is only the CDR3 DNA, which spans 45 bases and is read in frame from base 1. From a lookup of the germline V gene, CDR1 and CDR2 are MGHRA and YSYEKL. Recombination joined TRBV4-1 with TRBJ2-7; 8 central bases correspond to TRBD1. This receptor was taken from a woman aged 25 to 39 in good health and CMV-seronegative. The sample taken for sequencing was PBMCs. The CDR3 reads CASSQGQGITYEQYF. The DNA reads TGCGCCAGCAGCCAAGGACAGGGGATTACCTACGAGCAGTACTTC.